Presented here are 27 T cell receptor beta chains from one specimen sequenced in a study of T-cell reconstitution after alpha-beta-depleted transplantation in children. TCRbeta library construction was performed incorporating unique molecular identifiers. TCRdb redid the calling of the PCR reads with MiXCR, one entry per CDR3 protein. This table has 9,000 or so distinct CDR3 sequences, 11% to 15% appearing once. The sequences come from PBMCs, mostly from graft donor cells, collected 60 days after TCRalphabeta/CD19-depleted stem cell transplant. These TCRs come from a male patient under 18 who had a stem cell transplant for acute lymphoblastic leukemia, so the T cells may come from the graft donor.

This clonotype was seen at least ten times. This chain joins TRBV5-6 and TRBJ1-2; D ambiguous. Trimming removed 4 bases at V and 6 bases at J, with 16 bases between. This CDR3 is built from 14 residues. Germline V gene lookup returns CDR1 SGHDT and CDR2 YYEEEE. CDR3 nucleotide sequence: TGTGCCAGCAGCCCCCCTCGAAGGGATGATGGCTACACCTTC. Translating it yields CASSPPRRDDGYTF.

There are many counts of this clonotype. The gene calls are TRBV20-1 and TRBJ1-1; 8 positions match TRBD1. Trimming removed 4 bases from V and 2 bases from J; junction bases left unmatched: 12. The germline V gene has CDR1 DFQATT and CDR2 SNEGSKA (reference sequence). This CDR3 has 16 residues. CDR3 protein: CSAKAFQQGVNTEAFF. The CDR3 DNA reads as TGCAGTGCTAAAGCCTTTCAACAGGGGGTCAACACTGAAGCTTTCTTT.

This clonotype was seen ten or more times. The genes are TRBV19 and TRBJ2-7; D gene uncertain. The V gene's germline CDR1 is LNHDA and CDR2 SQIVND (reference sequence). With 3 bases removed from V and 2 bases from J, the gap between germline ends came to 11 bases. This CDR3 contains 14 residues. CDR3 loop: CASSIPARAYEQYF. The CDR3 DNA is TGTGCCAGTAGTATCCCCGCCCGGGCCTACGAGCAGTACTTC.

This clonotype has a handful of counts. This rearrangement joins TRBV18 to TRBJ2-7; 7 nucleotides match TRBD1. The J segment lost 6 bases and the V segment lost 3 bases, leaving 8 bases of the junction unmatched. The CDR3 totals 14 residues. Germline V lookup: CDR1 KGHSH, CDR2 LQKENI. CDR3 bases: TGTGCCAGCTCACCTTACAGGGGAACCGCCGAGCAGTACTTC. It is translated as CASSPYRGTAEQYF.

This clonotype has ten or more counts. The V and J genes are TRBV12-3 or TRBV12-4 and TRBJ1-2, with unresolved D. This CDR3 contains 15 residues. V lost 1 base and J 4 bases, leaving 13 bases between the germline ends. DNA for the CDR3: TGTGCCAGCAGTTTAGGTCTGTCGGCAGCCTATGGCTACACCTTC. It specifies CASSLGLSAAYGYTF.

The table lists this clonotype with a few counts. The chain combines TRBV25-1 with TRBJ1-4; the D gene is possibly TRBD1 (6 bases). CDR1 is MGHDK and CDR2 is SYGVNS in the germline V gene. With 4 bases removed from V and 4 bases from J, the gap between germline ends came to 13 bases. The CDR3 consists of 15 residues. CDR3: CASSVQTGLNEKLFF. CDR3 sequence (DNA): TGTGCCAGCAGTGTCCAGACAGGACTTAATGAAAAACTGTTTTTT.

This clonotype has ten or more counts. The rearrangement joins TRBV10-2 to TRBJ2-4; 10 bases are shared with TRBD2. The length of the CDR3 is 15 residues. Per the germline V gene, CDR1 is WSHSY and CDR2 is SAAADI. The junction had 2 bases not matched to a gene; V was cut back by 3 bases and J by 3 bases. The CDR3 is CASSELAGHKNIQYF. The CDR3 bases are TGCGCCAGCAGTGAACTAGCGGGGCACAAAAACATTCAGTACTTC.

This clonotype has a count of ten or more. The rearrangement joins TRBV20-1 to TRBJ2-7, with TRBD1 as a possible D gene (5 bases). There are 13 residues in the CDR3. Trimming pared 1 base from V and 3 bases from J, leaving 10 bases between. Germline values: CDR1 DFQATT, CDR2 SNEGSKA (reference sequence). The CDR3 protein is CSARARTRYEQYF. The CDR3 bases are TGCAGTGCTAGAGCGAGGACACGCTACGAGCAGTACTTC.

This clonotype was counted ten times or more. The gene calls are TRBV5-1 and TRBJ1-1; a weak D match, TRBD1 (5 bases). V was pared by 1 base and J by 0 bases, with 7 bases between. CDR1 and CDR2 from the germline V gene are SGHRS and YFSETQ. This CDR3 region has 14 residues. The CDR3 DNA reads TGCGCCAGCAGCTTGCAGGGAATGAACACTGAAGCTTTCTTT. This encodes CASSLQGMNTEAFF.

At least ten counts were recorded for this clonotype. J is TRBJ1-6 and V is TRBV4-1; D might be TRBD1 (5 bases). This CDR3 contains 17 residues. V was cut by 1 base and J by 7 bases, with 17 bases left in between. Looked up from germline, CDR1 is MGHRA and CDR2 is YSYEKL. Here the CDR3 reads CASSQVRGVGANSPLHF. The DNA for the CDR3 is TGCGCCAGCAGCCAAGTTCGGGGGGTGGGCGCCAATTCACCCCTCCACTTT.

This clonotype was observed many times. The V and J genes are TRBV4-3 and TRBJ1-6, with TRBD1 as a possible D gene (6 bases). CDR1 is LGHNA, CDR2 YSLEER, per germline. The CDR3 spans 16 residues. V lost 1 base, J lost 4 bases, and 11 bases lay in between. The CDR3 loop is CASSQAGQPYNSPLHF. The CDR3 DNA reads as TGCGCCAGCAGCCAAGCCGGACAGCCTTATAATTCACCCCTCCACTTT.

In its sample, this clonotype was seen many times. The chain has TRBV12-3 or TRBV12-4 and TRBJ2-7, with 11 bases fitting TRBD2. CDR3 size: 14 residues. J was trimmed by 2 bases and V by 6 bases; bases with no gene match: 3. For the CDR3, the DNA is TGTGCCAGCAGGGCTAGCGGGAGGACCTACGAGCAGTACTTC. Protein product: CASRASGRTYEQYF.

This clonotype was recorded at least ten times. The V and J genes are TRBV7-2 and TRBJ1-1; D is undetermined. This CDR3 contains 15 residues. Germline assignment: CDR1 SGHTA and CDR2 FQGNSA. V shed 0 bases and J shed 0 bases, with 8 bases lying between them. CDR3 sequence reads: CASSLAGVMNTEAFF. The CDR3 bases are TGTGCCAGCAGCTTAGCCGGAGTCATGAACACTGAAGCTTTCTTT.

This clonotype was observed many times. The V call is TRBV12-3 or TRBV12-4, the J call TRBJ2-3; TRBD2 aligns across 7 bases. The CDR3 contains 14 residues. J was trimmed by 5 bases and V by 3 bases; bases with no gene match: 5. CDR3 protein: CASSLALAVDTQYF. The CDR3 DNA is TGTGCCAGCAGTTTGGCCCTAGCGGTAGATACGCAGTATTTT.

This clonotype was recorded many times. This rearrangement joins TRBV5-5 to TRBJ1-1; D gene ambiguous. Germline V gives CDR1 SGHKS, CDR2 YYEKEE (reference sequence). CDR3 length: 14 amino acids. V shed 2 bases and J shed 0 bases, with 8 bases lying between them. CDR3 region: CASSLGGMNTEAFF. The DNA for the CDR3 is TGTGCCAGCAGCTTAGGAGGGATGAACACTGAAGCTTTCTTT.

The chain couples TRBV18 to TRBJ2-2, with a weak D call TRBD1 (6 bases). Trimming cost V 3 bases and J 7 bases, with 24 bases left between them. Germline-derived CDR1 and CDR2 are KGHSH and LQKENI. The CDR3 loop spans 18 amino acids. The chain's CDR3 is CASSPHQGWADSYGELFF. The CDR3 bases are TGTGCCAGCTCACCCCATCAGGGTTGGGCGGACAGCTACGGGGAGCTGTTTTTT.

In this sample, this clonotype turned up many times. V is TRBV5-4 and J is TRBJ1-4, with TRBD1 matching 9 bases. J was trimmed by 8 bases and V by 1 base; bases with no gene match: 18. CDR3 length: 19 amino acids. Germline V gene sequence: CDR1 SGHNT, CDR2 YYREEE (reference sequence). Here the CDR3 DNA reads TGTGCCAGCAGCTTGTTTGAGGACAGGGGAAATCCCGACCCGGAAAAACTGTTTTTT. It codes for CASSLFEDRGNPDPEKLFF.

This clonotype was observed a handful of times. This sequence joins TRBV19 and TRBJ2-6; D is possibly TRBD1 (5 bases). Trimming took 7 bases from V and 6 from J, leaving 10 bases between them. The CDR3 has 13 amino acids. Per germline, CDR1 LNHDA and CDR2 SQIVND (reference sequence). CDR3 in DNA: TGTGCCAGTAACCCAGGGCTGGCCAACGTCCTGACTTTC. Its translation: CASNPGLANVLTF.

In its sample, this clonotype was seen many times. The chain uses TRBV20-1 and TRBJ1-2; maybe TRBD1 (5 bases). The germline V and J ends were trimmed by 2 bases and 3 bases, with 13 bases remaining between them. Germline CDR1 is DFQATT and CDR2 is SNEGSKA (reference sequence). This CDR3 has 14 amino acids. The CDR3 DNA is TGCAGTGCTAGAAAGTTGACAGTTGACTATGGCTACACCTTC. Residues: CSARKLTVDYGYTF.

This clonotype occurred many times. This sequence joins TRBV7-2 and TRBJ1-6; unclear D gene. CDR1 SGHTA and CDR2 FQGNSA come from the germline V gene. Trimming removed 5 bases at V and 6 bases at J, with 17 bases between. This CDR3 is built from 16 residues. For the CDR3, the DNA is TGTGCCAGCAGCGGAGGGCGGAACTCTGGTAATTCACCCCTCCACTTT. Protein: CASSGGRNSGNSPLHF.

This clonotype appeared many times. The chain joins TRBV28 to TRBJ2-5; tentatively, D is TRBD1 or TRBD2 (5 bases each). Germline CDR1 and CDR2: MDHEN and SYDVKM. Trimming left V 3 bases short and J 0 bases short, with 8 bases between. There are 14 residues in the CDR3. CDR3 sequence (DNA): TGTGCCAGCAGTTTGATGGGGGACCAAGAGACCCAGTACTTC. It is translated as CASSLMGDQETQYF. The whole variable domain, filled in from reference TRBV28 and TRBJ2-5, reads DVKVTQSSRYLVKRTGEKVFLECVQDMDHENMFWYRQDPGLGLRLIYFSYDVKMKEKGDIPEGYSVSREKKERFSLILESASTNQTSMYLCASSLMGDQETQYFGPGTRLLVL.

This clonotype was seen many times. The rearrangement uses TRBV7-9 and TRBJ1-3, with D uncertain. CDR1 is SEHNR, CDR2 FQNEAQ, per germline (reference sequence). The CDR3 loop spans 12 amino acids. V lost 1 base and J lost 8, with 6 bases in between. The CDR3 region is CASSLGEDTIYF. CDR3 in DNA: TGTGCCAGCAGCTTAGGGGAAGACACCATATATTTT.

In this sample, this clonotype turned up many times. J is TRBJ2-1 and V is TRBV20-1, with 7 bases identical to TRBD2. This CDR3 has 13 amino acids. Germline V CDR1 and CDR2: DFQATT, SNEGSKA (reference sequence). V lost 1 base and J lost 6; bases outside the gene matches: 3. The CDR3 DNA reads as TGCAGTGCTAGAGGGGGACTACCCAATGAGCAGTTCTTC. Amino acid sequence: CSARGGLPNEQFF.

This clonotype is medium-sized by share. This CDR3 is CSVKAGGTWDTQYF. The CDR3 region has the DNA TGCAGCGTTAAAGCGGGGGGTACGTGGGATACGCAGTATTTT. The genes are TRBV29-1 and TRBJ2-3, with 9 bases identical to TRBD2. CDR1 and CDR2 (germline): SQVTM, ANQGSEA. V lost 5 bases and J lost 6; bases outside the gene matches: 9. The CDR3 covers 14 residues.

This clonotype was recorded many times. The rearrangement links TRBV5-1 to TRBJ2-5, with 7 bases matching TRBD1. There are 13 residues in the CDR3. V trimming: 4 bases; J trimming: 6 bases; junction bases outside the gene matches: 6. Germline loops: CDR1 SGHRS, CDR2 YFSETQ. DNA for the CDR3: TGCGCCAGCAGCCACCGGGACAGACAGACCCAGTACTTC. It yields the protein CASSHRDRQTQYF.

Ten or more counts support this clonotype. The rearrangement joins TRBV18 to TRBJ2-3, with D tentatively TRBD1 or TRBD2 (6 bases each). The germline gives CDR1 KGHSH, CDR2 LQKENI. The length of the CDR3 is 16 residues. V was pared by 2 bases and J by 3 bases, with 15 bases between. This CDR3 reads CASSPIGGAGTDTQYF. Here the CDR3 DNA reads TGTGCCAGCTCACCAATCGGGGGCGCCGGTACAGATACGCAGTATTTT.

This clonotype was recorded many times. V is TRBV19 and J is TRBJ1-2; D is possibly TRBD1 (6 bases). The germline CDR1 and CDR2 sequences are LNHDA and SQIVND (reference sequence). Between the trimmed V and J ends, which lost 2 bases and 8 bases, there was a span of 15 bases. CDR3 length: 14 residues. This chain's CDR3 is CASSIWPGANGYTF. As DNA, the CDR3 is TGTGCCAGTAGTATATGGCCAGGGGCGAACGGCTACACCTTC.